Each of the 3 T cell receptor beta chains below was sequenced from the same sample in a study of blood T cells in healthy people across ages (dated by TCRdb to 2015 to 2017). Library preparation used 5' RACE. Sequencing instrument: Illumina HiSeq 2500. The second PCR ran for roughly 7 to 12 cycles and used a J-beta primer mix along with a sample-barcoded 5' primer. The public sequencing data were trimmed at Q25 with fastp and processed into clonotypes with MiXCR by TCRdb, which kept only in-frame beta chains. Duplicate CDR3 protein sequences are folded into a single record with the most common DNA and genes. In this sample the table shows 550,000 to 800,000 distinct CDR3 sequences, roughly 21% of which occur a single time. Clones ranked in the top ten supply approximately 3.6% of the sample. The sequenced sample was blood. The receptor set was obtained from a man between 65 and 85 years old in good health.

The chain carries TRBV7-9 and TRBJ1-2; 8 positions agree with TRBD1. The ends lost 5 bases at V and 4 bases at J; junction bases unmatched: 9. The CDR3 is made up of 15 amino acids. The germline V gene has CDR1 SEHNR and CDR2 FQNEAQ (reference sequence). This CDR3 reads CASSPRQGTGYGYTF. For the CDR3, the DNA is TGTGCCAGCAGCCCACGACAGGGGACCGGCTATGGCTACACCTTC.

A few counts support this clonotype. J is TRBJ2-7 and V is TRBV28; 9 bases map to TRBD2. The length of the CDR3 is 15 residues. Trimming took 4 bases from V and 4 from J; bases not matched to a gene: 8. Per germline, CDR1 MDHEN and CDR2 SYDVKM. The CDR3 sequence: CASSYGGRVPYEQYF. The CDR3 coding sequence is TGTGCCAGCAGTTATGGCGGGAGGGTCCCATACGAGCAGTACTTC.

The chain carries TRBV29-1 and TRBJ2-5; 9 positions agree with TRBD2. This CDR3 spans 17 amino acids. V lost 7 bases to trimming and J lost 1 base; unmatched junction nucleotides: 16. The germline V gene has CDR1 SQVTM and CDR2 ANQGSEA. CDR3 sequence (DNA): TGCAGCGCTACTAAACAGCGGGAGGTCACGAGCCAAGAGACCCAGTACTTC. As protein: CSATKQREVTSQETQYF. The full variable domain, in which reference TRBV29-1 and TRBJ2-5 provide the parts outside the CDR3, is SAVISQKPSRDICQRGTSLTIQCQVDSQVTMMFWYRQQPGQSLTLIATANQGSEATYESGFVIDKFPISRPNLTFSTLTVSNMSPEDSSIYLCSATKQREVTSQETQYFGPGTRLLVL.